These 10 T cell receptor beta chains share one sample of origin, sequenced in a study of cytomegalovirus exposure and HLA in healthy donors. Generated by immunoSEQ multiplex PCR, the TCRdb table keeps only in-frame clones and is missing some. The sample consists of 300,000 or so clones, nearly 90% of them appearing once. Source material: PBMCs. These receptors all come from a man aged 30 to 39 in good health and CMV-seronegative.

The chain carries TRBV5-6 and TRBJ2-2; 14 bases are shared with TRBD2. The CDR3 runs 17 residues. The V segment lost 3 bases and the J segment 4 bases; nucleotides outside the gene matches: 5. Germline CDR1 SGHDT, CDR2 YYEEEE. This CDR3 reads CASSWGLAGAVTGELFF. The CDR3 coding sequence is TGTGCCAGCAGCTGGGGACTAGCGGGGGCTGTCACCGGGGAGCTGTTTTTT.

V is TRBV6-5 and J is TRBJ2-3; perhaps TRBD1 as D (6 bases). Germline CDR1 and CDR2: MNHEY and SVGAGI. The CDR3 is made up of 15 amino acids. V lost 2 bases and J 1 base, leaving 10 bases between the germline ends. CDR3 nucleotide sequence: TGTGCCAGCAGTTACGGGACATTAGGCACAGATACGCAGTATTTT. It codes for CASSYGTLGTDTQYF.

The V and J genes are TRBV19 and TRBJ2-5; the match to TRBD2 covers 12 bases. Germline V gene lookup returns CDR1 LNHDA and CDR2 SQIVND (reference sequence). This CDR3 spans 16 amino acids. Trimming cost V 2 bases and J 1 base; bases outside gene matches: 2. This chain's CDR3 is CASSISTSGGQETQYF. The CDR3 region has the DNA TGTGCCAGTAGTATATCGACTAGCGGGGGCCAAGAGACCCAGTACTTC.

This clone appeared a single time. The V and J genes are TRBV11-2 and TRBJ2-3, with D possibly being TRBD2 (6 bases). CDR3 length: 17 amino acids. The V end lost 6 bases, the J end lost 1 base, and 20 bases lay between the germline ends. CDR1 SGHAT and CDR2 FQNNGV come from the germline V gene. The CDR3 coding sequence is TGTGCCAGCAGAGAGCAGGAGGGTCCGTTTCGCACAGATACGCAGTATTTT. Translated, it gives CASREQEGPFRTDTQYF.

The J gene is TRBJ1-1, the V gene TRBV9, with D possibly being TRBD1 (6 bases). Germline values: CDR1 SGDLS, CDR2 YYNGEE. The CDR3 contains 14 residues. V dropped 5 bases and J dropped 10 bases, with 21 bases sitting between them. This CDR3 reads CASSLNRDTHGAFF. CDR3 DNA: TGTGCCAGCAGTCTCAACCGGGACACCCATGGAGCTTTCTTT.

In the case of this clone: Other DNA variants within this sample encode the same CDR3. The chain carries TRBV27 and TRBJ2-7; 10 bases agree with TRBD1. V lost 2 bases and J lost 4; bases outside the gene matches: 2. This CDR3 region has 14 residues. Looked up from germline, CDR1 is MNHEY and CDR2 is SMNVEV (reference sequence). The CDR3 here is CASSLGTGVYEQYF. Written as DNA, the CDR3 is TGTGCCAGCAGTTTAGGGACAGGGGTATACGAGCAGTACTTC.

This chain joins TRBV19 and TRBJ1-6, with 8 bases that match TRBD1. V gave up 5 bases and J gave up 10 bases; unmatched junction bases: 7. This CDR3 is 14 amino acids long. Germline-derived CDR1 and CDR2 are LNHDA and SQIVND (reference sequence). The CDR3 nucleotides are TGTGCCAGTAGTCTTCCAGGGGGCGGCTCACCCCTCCACTTT. It specifies CASSLPGGGSPLHF.

The chain has TRBV18 and TRBJ1-4; D not resolved. The V end lost 6 bases, the J end lost 0 bases, and 14 bases lay between the germline ends. Germline-derived CDR1 and CDR2 are KGHSH and LQKENI. There are 16 residues in the CDR3. The CDR3 DNA sequence: TGTGCCAGCTCCCCGGATGGGCGAGCAACTAATGAAAAACTGTTTTTT. This codes for CASSPDGRATNEKLFF.

The chain uses TRBV19 and TRBJ1-2, with 9 bases identical to TRBD1. The germline CDR1 and CDR2 sequences are LNHDA and SQIVND (reference sequence). The ends lost 6 bases at V and 7 bases at J; junction bases unmatched: 6. This CDR3 region has 13 residues. In DNA form, the CDR3 reads TGTGCCAGTAGCGACCGGGACAGGGCTGGCTACACCTTC. It yields the protein CASSDRDRAGYTF.

This rearrangement joins TRBV6-5 to TRBJ1-1, with TRBD1 as a possible D gene (5 bases). Per the germline V gene, CDR1 is MNHEY and CDR2 is SVGAGI. Trimming removed 4 bases at V and 5 bases at J, with 8 bases between. This CDR3 is 12 amino acids long. CDR3 sequence (DNA): TGTGCCAGCAGTTTCCGGGGGACTGAAGCTTTCTTT. Its translation: CASSFRGTEAFF.